This is a list of T cell receptor beta chains from one sample in a study of beta chain features in type 1 diabetes. Data came from immunoSEQ multiplex PCR; TCRdb stores just in-frame clones and leaves some out. This sample has 20,000 to 25,000 clones, with about 58% found just once. The sequencing sample was made of stem cell memory CD4+ T cells from blood. The receptors originated from a man between 18 and 35 years old with type 1 diabetes. CDR3s include the opening cysteine and the closing phenylalanine or tryptophan. A D gene is named only where the DNA matches it firmly. Clone size appears in some rows only: once, few, many, or a class for an expanded clone.

j_call v_call clone_size d_call cdr3_length cdr3_nt cdr3_aa
TRBJ1-2 TRBV18 NA NA 13 TGTGCCAGCTCACCTGGACAGTTACTAGGCTACACCTTC CASSPGQLLGYTF
TRBJ2-5 TRBV28 NA NA 17 TGTGCCAGCAGCTCTAGACCCTCCCATGGCGCCCGGGAGACCCAGTACTTC CASSSRPSHGARETQYF
TRBJ1-2 TRBV7-9 few TRBD1 12 TGTGCCAGCGAACAGGGGGTCTATGGCTACACCTTC CASEQGVYGYTF
TRBJ1-3 TRBV2 NA TRBD1 15 TGTGCCAGCAGTTCACAGGGGCTCACTGGAAACACCATATATTTT CASSSQGLTGNTIYF
TRBJ2-2 TRBV7-2 NA NA 14 TGTGCCAGCAGCACCCGACGGGGGGCGGGGGAGCTGTTTTTT CASSTRRGAGELFF
TRBJ2-4 TRBV7-8 NA TRBD2 14 TGTGCCAGCAGCCTAAACGGGGGGGCAAACATTCAGTACTTC CASSLNGGANIQYF
TRBJ2-1 TRBV12-5 NA TRBD2 15 TGTGCTAGTGGTTTACGACTAGCGGGAATAAATGAGCAGTTCTTC CASGLRLAGINEQFF
TRBJ1-2 TRBV28 NA NA 13 TGTGCCAGCAGTTTCCCACAGGGTGATGGCTACACCTTC CASSFPQGDGYTF
TRBJ2-7 TRBV5-5 NA TRBD2 14 TGTGCCAGCAGCTCGGACGGGAGGGCCTACGAGCAGTACTTC CASSSDGRAYEQYF
TRBJ2-5 TRBV6-6 few NA 15 TGTGCCAGCAGTTACTCGAGGACAAGGCAAGAGACCCAGTACTTC CASSYSRTRQETQYF
TRBJ1-4 TRBV7-9 NA NA 16 TGTGCCAGCAGCTTCTCCGGGGGGCGCGGTAATGAAAAACTGTTTTTT CASSFSGGRGNEKLFF
TRBJ2-2 TRBV14 NA NA 14 TGTGCCAGCAGCCACCAAACCCAGCGTAGGGAGCTGTTTTTT CASSHQTQRRELFF
TRBJ2-5 TRBV18 NA TRBD1 13 TGTGCCAGCTCACCCCAGGGGGCAGAGACCCAGTACTTC CASSPQGAETQYF
TRBJ1-1 TRBV4-3 NA NA 14 TGCGCCAGCAGCCAAGAGGCAGGGCGGCGTGCAGCTTTCTTT CASSQEAGRRAAFF
TRBJ2-5 TRBV7-2 NA NA 17 TGTGCCAGCAGCTTATTCGGCGACGGAGCCCCCCAAGAGACCCAGTACTTC CASSLFGDGAPQETQYF
TRBJ2-7 TRBV28 NA NA 12 TGTGCCAGCAGGACGGCGGGCTACGAGCAGTACTTC CASRTAGYEQYF
TRBJ1-1 TRBV6-5 NA NA 13 TGTGCCAGCAGTCAACAGGGGAACACTGAAGCTTTCTTT CASSQQGNTEAFF
TRBJ2-7 TRBV13 few NA 15 TGTGCCAGCAGCCCGCGGAGCCAGCTGGTCTACGAGCAGTACTTC CASSPRSQLVYEQYF
TRBJ1-1 TRBV19 NA NA 12 TGTGCCAGTAGCGGGGATCGAGCTGAAGCTTTCTTT CASSGDRAEAFF
TRBJ2-3 TRBV6-1 few TRBD2 16 TGTGCCAGCAGTGAACTTACTAGCGGGAGGGCCGATACGCAGTATTTT CASSELTSGRADTQYF
TRBJ1-2 TRBV11-2 NA NA 13 TGTGCCAGCAGCTTCAGCGGGGACTATGGCTACACCTTC CASSFSGDYGYTF
TRBJ2-3 TRBV7-2 NA NA 13 TGTGCCAGCAGCTTAGGAAGCGTTGATACGCAGTATTTT CASSLGSVDTQYF
TRBJ2-1 TRBV7-2 NA TRBD2 16 TGTGCCAGCAGCTTAGATCCGGGACTAGCGGTCCTCCCTCGGTTCTTC CASSLDPGLAVLPRFF
TRBJ2-7 TRBV11-2 NA NA 15 TGTGCCAGCAGCCCAGGCACGGGAGTTATCTACGAGCAGTACTTC CASSPGTGVIYEQYF
TRBJ2-1 TRBV7-2 NA TRBD1 16 TGTGCCAGCAGCTTAGGAGGGGGCGGCTCCTACAATGAGCAGTTCTTC CASSLGGGGSYNEQFF
TRBJ2-7 TRBV5-1 few TRBD1 14 TGCGCCAGCAGCTCGGGACAGGGGGCGATCGAGCAGTACTTC CASSSGQGAIEQYF
TRBJ2-1 TRBV4-1 NA TRBD2 16 TGCGCCAGCAGCCAAGGTACCGCGGGAGGGGGCAATGAGCAGTTCTTC CASSQGTAGGGNEQFF
TRBJ1-1 TRBV6-5 NA NA 13 TGTGCCAGCAGTCTTAACCCAGGGGCTGAAGCTTTCTTT CASSLNPGAEAFF
TRBJ2-7 TRBV6-5 NA NA 16 TGTGCCAGCAGTTCTCGGACAGACCGGAGCTCCTACGAGCAGTACTTC CASSSRTDRSSYEQYF
TRBJ1-2 TRBV6-4 NA NA 13 TGTGCCAGCAGTGAGCAGGGATCCTATGGCTACACCTTC CASSEQGSYGYTF
TRBJ2-7 TRBV28 few NA 16 TGTGCCAGCATTCAGGCGGCAGGGCCCTCTTCCTACGAGCAGTACTTC CASIQAAGPSSYEQYF
TRBJ2-1 TRBV30 NA TRBD2 17 TGTGCCTGGAGAGCAGCGGGGGGGCTGTCGGGTTACAATGAGCAGTTCTTC CAWRAAGGLSGYNEQFF
TRBJ1-1 TRBV2 NA TRBD1 15 TGTGCCAGCAGTGAGATCCAGGGGGGGAACACTGAAGCTTTCTTT CASSEIQGGNTEAFF
TRBJ2-7 TRBV7-2 NA NA 12 TGTGCCAGCAGCTTATACGAGGGCGAGCAGTACTTC CASSLYEGEQYF
TRBJ1-5 TRBV5-1 few NA 13 TGCGCCAGCAGCTTCGAAGCGGATCAGCCCCAGCATTTT CASSFEADQPQHF
TRBJ1-1 TRBV2 few NA 13 TGTGCCAGCAGTCAGGGTAGGAACACTGAAGCTTTCTTT CASSQGRNTEAFF
TRBJ2-5 TRBV5-1 NA NA 14 TGCGCCAGCAGCTGGGGCACGACTCAAGAGACCCAGTACTTC CASSWGTTQETQYF
TRBJ2-1 TRBV7-2 NA NA 15 TGTGCCAGCAGCCCACGAGGGGGCTCCTACAATGAGCAGTTCTTC CASSPRGGSYNEQFF
TRBJ1-6 TRBV10-2 NA TRBD1 13 TGCGCCAGTGGACAGGGCTATAATTCACCCCTCCACTTT CASGQGYNSPLHF
TRBJ2-1 TRBV4-1 few TRBD2 16 TGCGCCAGCAGCCAAGCCAGCGGGGGGGCCTGGAGTGAGCAGTTCTTC CASSQASGGAWSEQFF
TRBJ2-5 TRBV12-5 NA NA 13 TGTGCTAGTGGAGGACAGATCCAAGAGACCCAGTACTTC CASGGQIQETQYF
TRBJ2-7 TRBV5-4 NA TRBD2 15 TGTGCCAGCAACTTGGAGCTAGCGGGGGGTTACGAGCAGTACTTC CASNLELAGGYEQYF
TRBJ2-7 TRBV5-6 NA NA 14 TGTGCCAGCTCGAGGTGGGGCGAATCCTACGAGCAGTACTTC CASSRWGESYEQYF
TRBJ2-5 TRBV13 NA NA 16 TGTGCCAGCAGCTTAGGACAGGGCGTGGGCCAAGAGACCCAGTACTTC CASSLGQGVGQETQYF
TRBJ2-2 TRBV30 few TRBD1 13 TGTGCCTGGACACAGGGGTTCACCGGGGAGCTGTTTTTT CAWTQGFTGELFF
TRBJ2-1 TRBV6-5 once TRBD2 15 TGTGCCAGCAGTCCGCGGGGGGGTGTAGGAAATGAGCAGTTCTTC CASSPRGGVGNEQFF
TRBJ2-2 TRBV9 NA TRBD2 17 TGTGCCAGCAGCGCCTTAGCGGGGGGGACGAACACCGGGGAGCTGTTTTTT CASSALAGGTNTGELFF
TRBJ1-5 TRBV4-3 NA NA 13 TGCGCCAGCAGCCAGGAGCGCAATCAGCCCCAGCATTTT CASSQERNQPQHF
TRBJ1-1 TRBV18 NA NA 16 TGTGCCAGCTCACCAGGCCCCCCGGGGGTGAACACTGAAGCTTTCTTT CASSPGPPGVNTEAFF
TRBJ2-5 TRBV5-1 NA TRBD1 14 TGCGCCAGCAGCAGGACAGGGCCCGTGGAGACCCAGTACTTC CASSRTGPVETQYF